One TCR beta chain is described in this entry. The PCR used 60 Vbeta and 13 Jbeta primers. Using immunoSEQ multiplex PCR, the repertoire was profiled, and TCRdb retains in-frame clones only, with some absent. Recorded for this sample: fewer than 100,000 clones. The germline V and J ends were trimmed by 0 bases and 5 bases, with 13 bases remaining between them. Germline-derived CDR1 and CDR2 are SEHNR and FQNEAQ (reference sequence). This CDR3 is 15 amino acids long. The data originate from a study of cytomegalovirus exposure and HLA in healthy donors. The clonotype was recovered from a man aged 50-60 years in good health and CMV-seronegative. The V and J genes are TRBV7-9 and TRBJ1-2; D may be TRBD1 (5 bases). The sample comprised PBMCs. CDR3 sequence reads: CASSLAGRDWYGYTF. The CDR3 DNA reads as TGTGCCAGCAGCTTAGCCGGCAGGGACTGGTATGGCTACACCTTC.